A single sample gave rise to the 25 T cell receptor beta chains below, sequenced in a study of blood T cell repertoires in COVID-19 (TCRdb year 2020). The method was the immunoSEQ multiplex PCR assay. Sourced from immuneACCESS, this table was stored by TCRdb with only in-frame sequences that have V and J called. A share of the clones is absent; for the studies checked, an unresolved V gene accounts for under half, and the remainder has no known explanation. In this sample the table shows roughly 53,000 clones, approximately 82% of which occur a single time. About 14% of the sample goes to the ten largest clones. The specimen sequenced was peripheral blood. These TCRs come from a human donor in a cohort sampled during active COVID-19.

This chain uses TRBV6-2 or TRBV6-3 with TRBJ1-5, with D possibly matching TRBD1 (6 bases). V was trimmed by 5 bases and J by 4 bases, leaving 24 bases between them. CDR1 is MNHEY, CDR2 SVGEGT, per germline. CDR3 length equals 18 residues. The DNA for the CDR3 is TGTGCCAGCAGTACCTCAGTCTATCCTGACAGGCTGAATCAGCCCCAGCATTTT. Protein product: CASSTSVYPDRLNQPQHF.

This clone was seen a single time. In DNA, the CDR3 is TGTGCCAGCAGCGGCCAGGGGTCGAGCACAGATACGCAGTATTTT. Translating gives CASSGQGSSTDTQYF. The chain links TRBV9 to TRBJ2-3, with TRBD1 as a possible D gene (6 bases). CDR3 size: 15 residues. Trimming removed 3 bases from V and 0 bases from J, with 11 bases in between. The V gene's germline CDR1 is SGDLS and CDR2 YYNGEE.

This rearrangement joins TRBV14 to TRBJ1-4; the match to TRBD1 covers 10 bases. Germline CDR1 reads SGHDN; CDR2 reads FVKESK. The J segment lost 8 bases and the V segment lost 2 bases, leaving 8 bases of the junction unmatched. The CDR3 totals 16 residues. The CDR3 coding sequence is TGTGCCAGCAGCCAATTAAATCCGGGACAGGGGGAAAAACTGTTTTTT. Translated: CASSQLNPGQGEKLFF. Complete variable domain (other parts from reference TRBV14 and TRBJ1-4): EAGVTQFPSHSVIEKGQTVTLRCDPISGHDNLYWYRRVMGKEIKFLLHFVKESKQDESGMPNNRFLAERTGGTYSTLKVQPAELEDSGVYFCASSQLNPGQGEKLFFGSGTQLSVL.

CDR3 protein: CASSPRQGRGSLSIYEQYF. The CDR3 DNA is TGTGCCAGCTCACCACGGCAGGGCAGGGGGTCGCTTTCGATCTACGAGCAGTACTTC. The chain carries TRBV18 and TRBJ2-7; 7 bases map to TRBD1. The V and J ends lost 1 base and 3 bases, in that order; junction bases with no gene match: 18. The CDR3 contains 19 residues. Germline assignment: CDR1 KGHSH and CDR2 LQKENI.

V is TRBV5-1 and J is TRBJ2-3; 11 nucleotides match TRBD2. Losses at the gene ends were 1 base for V and 4 bases for J; bases not matched to a gene: 5. The CDR3 covers 16 residues. Germline V gene sequence: CDR1 SGHRS, CDR2 YFSETQ. The CDR3 sequence: CASSLTSGSKADTQYF. CDR3 coding DNA: TGCGCCAGCAGCTTGACTAGCGGGAGTAAAGCAGATACGCAGTATTTT.

The chain carries TRBV5-1 and TRBJ2-1; 8 bases map to TRBD2. CDR1 and CDR2 (germline): SGHRS, YFSETQ. The CDR3 extends over 14 amino acids. With V trimmed by 2 bases and J by 5 bases, 3 bases remained unmatched. The CDR3, as DNA: TGCGCCAGCAGCTTAGCGGGAGTGAACAATGAGCAGTTCTTC. Translation: CASSLAGVNNEQFF.

For the CDR3, the DNA is TGTGCCAGCAGTTACGGGGGGGGCGGAAACACCATATATTTT. This sequence encodes CASSYGGGGNTIYF. The chain is built from TRBV6-5 and TRBJ1-3, with a weak D call TRBD1 (6 bases). CDR3 length equals 14 residues. Trimming shortened V by 2 bases and J by 4 bases, and 9 bases separated the two germline ends. The germline CDR1 and CDR2 sequences are MNHEY and SVGAGI.

The chain carries TRBV4-3 and TRBJ1-2; no reliable D call. Per germline, CDR1 LGHNA and CDR2 YSLEER. V was clipped by 0 bases and J by 0 bases, with 8 bases between them. The CDR3 loop spans 15 amino acids. Here the CDR3 DNA reads TGCGCCAGCAGCCAAGAACTCACTCCTAACTATGGCTACACCTTC. Translation: CASSQELTPNYGYTF.

The chain employs TRBV28 and TRBJ1-2, with a weak D call TRBD1 (6 bases). The V gene's germline CDR1 is MDHEN and CDR2 SYDVKM. Trimming shortened V by 10 bases and J by 5 bases, and 20 bases separated the two germline ends. The CDR3 length is 14 residues. The CDR3 spells CATYKQGRGYGYTF. CDR3 coding DNA: TGTGCCACCTACAAGCAGGGGCGCGGTTATGGCTACACCTTC.

This chain uses TRBV14 with TRBJ2-3; TRBD1 might be the D (7 bases). The CDR3 has 16 residues. V was cut by 1 base and J by 5 bases, with 16 bases left in between. Germline V gene sequence: CDR1 SGHDN, CDR2 FVKESK. CDR3 sequence (DNA): TGTGCCAGCAGCCAAGGACTCAGGGGGGCAAGAGATACGCAGTATTTT. The encoded protein is CASSQGLRGARDTQYF.

V and J are TRBV6-5 and TRBJ1-2; 8 bases match TRBD1. V gave up 6 bases and J gave up 4 bases; unmatched junction bases: 10. The CDR3 runs to 15 residues. CDR1 is MNHEY and CDR2 is SVGAGI in the germline V gene. The CDR3 spells CASSLRGPGGYGYTF. For the CDR3, the DNA is TGTGCCAGCAGCCTCAGGGGGCCGGGGGGCTATGGCTACACCTTC.

The chain carries TRBV4-1 and TRBJ1-5; D is unclear. Between the trimmed V and J ends, which lost 1 base and 10 bases, there was a span of 17 bases. The germline CDR1 and CDR2 sequences are MGHRA and YSYEKL. The CDR3 loop spans 15 amino acids. CDR3 amino acids: CASSQAHLGAQPQHF. In nucleotides, the CDR3 is TGCGCCAGCAGCCAAGCCCACCTCGGAGCACAACCCCAGCATTTT.

This sequence joins TRBV30 and TRBJ1-6; D possibly corresponds to TRBD1 (5 bases). The CDR3 has 14 amino acids. V dropped 1 base and J dropped 10 bases, with 14 bases sitting between them. Per the germline V gene, CDR1 is GTSNPN and CDR2 is SVGIG (reference sequence). Here the CDR3 reads CAWSEGVTRSPLHF. CDR3 DNA: TGTGCCTGGAGTGAAGGGGTGACAAGGTCACCCCTCCACTTT.

This chain uses TRBV11-2 with TRBJ2-1; D unclear. The CDR3 runs to 11 residues. Trimming took off 8 bases at V and 3 bases at J, with 5 bases between the two ends. Germline V gene sequence: CDR1 SGHAT, CDR2 FQNNGV. The CDR3 DNA sequence: TGTGCCAGCTTCGGCTACAATGAGCAGTTCTTC. Residues: CASFGYNEQFF.

The DNA of the CDR3 is TGTGCCACCAGCAGAGATCTAGCGGGGGTGGAAGCTTTCTTT. Its translation is CATSRDLAGVEAFF. The gene calls are TRBV15 and TRBJ1-1, with D perhaps TRBD1 (5 bases). The CDR3 covers 14 residues. Trimming stripped 0 bases from V and 8 bases from J, with 13 bases between. Germline-derived CDR1 and CDR2 are LNHNV and YYDKDF (reference sequence).

The V call is TRBV19, the J call TRBJ2-3; 9 nucleotides line up with TRBD2. This CDR3 region has 17 residues. Losses at the gene ends were 5 bases for V and 2 bases for J; bases not matched to a gene: 11. Germline CDR1 is LNHDA and CDR2 is SQIVND (reference sequence). Written as DNA, the CDR3 is TGTGCCAGTAGTGGGATGGGGCTAGCGGGGCCCACAGATACGCAGTATTTT. It is translated as CASSGMGLAGPTDTQYF.

This clone showed up just once. The rearrangement links TRBV18 to TRBJ2-5; TRBD1 matches 11 bases. Germline CDR1 is KGHSH and CDR2 is LQKENI. The CDR3 is made up of 15 amino acids. The J segment lost 2 bases and the V segment lost 4 bases, leaving 3 bases of the junction unmatched. CDR3 region: CASSLGTGGQETQYF. The CDR3 DNA follows: TGTGCCAGCTCACTAGGGACAGGGGGTCAAGAGACCCAGTACTTC. The full variable domain, in which reference TRBV18 and TRBJ2-5 provide the parts outside the CDR3, is NAGVMQNPRHLVRRRGQEARLRCSPMKGHSHVYWYRQLPEEGLKFMVYLQKENIIDESGMPKERFSAEFPKEGPSILRIQQVVRGDSAAYFCASSLGTGGQETQYFGPGTRLLVL.

The chain is built from TRBV7-8 and TRBJ1-2; 9 nucleotides line up with TRBD1. This CDR3 is 16 amino acids long. Per germline, CDR1 SGHVS and CDR2 FQNEAQ. Germline trimming cut 6 bases from V and 6 bases from J; bases unmatched to any gene: 14. The CDR3 DNA sequence: TGTGCCAGCAGTTCCCTGACCGGGACAGGGAATAATGGCTACACCTTC. Its protein is CASSSLTGTGNNGYTF.

This clone has a handful of counts. The chain is built from TRBV30 and TRBJ2-2, with TRBD1 identical over 11 bases. The CDR3 spans 15 residues. The ends lost 0 bases at V and 6 bases at J; junction bases unmatched: 3. The V gene's germline CDR1 is GTSNPN and CDR2 SVGIG (reference sequence). CDR3 sequence: CAWSVGQGAAGELFF. In nucleotides, the CDR3 is TGTGCCTGGAGTGTAGGACAGGGGGCGGCCGGGGAGCTGTTTTTT.

This sequence joins TRBV7-2 and TRBJ1-6; TRBD1 might be the D (5 bases). CDR1 is SGHTA, CDR2 FQGNSA, per germline. Between the trimmed V and J ends, which lost 2 bases and 7 bases, there was a span of 6 bases. The CDR3 length is 13 residues. The CDR3, as DNA: TGTGCCAGCAGCTTAAACAGGAATTCACCCCTCCACTTT. This encodes CASSLNRNSPLHF.

The genes are TRBV7-9 and TRBJ2-5; D gene ambiguous. Germline CDR1 is SEHNR and CDR2 is FQNEAQ (reference sequence). The CDR3 consists of 11 residues. The V end lost 5 bases, the J end lost 2 bases, and 3 bases lay between the germline ends. The chain's CDR3 is CASSQQETQYF. DNA for the CDR3: TGTGCCAGCAGCCAACAAGAGACCCAGTACTTC.

The chain links TRBV7-9 to TRBJ2-5; 11 nucleotides line up with TRBD2. Germline CDR1 and CDR2: SEHNR and FQNEAQ (reference sequence). Trimming took 4 bases from V and 3 from J; bases not matched to a gene: 4. CDR3 length equals 15 residues. CDR3: CASSSSGGPEETQYF. The CDR3 region has the DNA TGTGCCAGCAGCTCTAGCGGGGGGCCGGAAGAGACCCAGTACTTC.

This clone was counted once. The chain recombines TRBV7-6 with TRBJ2-5, with a possible D match to TRBD1 (6 bases). The CDR3 contains 15 residues. In germline, CDR1 is SGHVS, CDR2 FNYEAQ. Trimming pared 2 bases from V and 4 bases from J, leaving 14 bases between. The CDR3 DNA reads as TGTGCCAGCAGCTTAAATATGGGGGCGGGAGAGACCCAGTACTTC. Translation: CASSLNMGAGETQYF.

The genes are TRBV5-4 and TRBJ2-5; TRBD1 matches at 7 bases. The V gene's germline CDR1 is SGHNT and CDR2 YYREEE (reference sequence). This CDR3 has 15 amino acids. V gave up 2 bases and J gave up 5 bases; unmatched junction bases: 9. CDR3 loop: CASSLETGRGETQYF. The CDR3 bases are TGTGCCAGCAGCTTAGAGACAGGGCGAGGCGAGACCCAGTACTTC.

The chain uses TRBV7-2 and TRBJ2-4, with D hard to call. This CDR3 is 13 amino acids long. Germline CDR1 and CDR2: SGHTA and FQGNSA. V lost 0 bases, J lost 8 bases, and 8 bases lay in between. The CDR3 sequence is CASSLALSHIQYF. CDR3 DNA: TGTGCCAGCAGCTTAGCTCTCAGTCACATTCAGTACTTC.